This T cell receptor beta chain was captured in a study of shared clonotypes between healthy human individuals. Study-wide results and caveats: Non-shared clonotypes were found to have lower generation probabilities than the clonotypes that were shared by all four of the sorted-subset donors. On the whole, naive subsets had larger estimated richness than memory subsets had.

Using immunoSEQ multiplex PCR, the repertoire was profiled, and TCRdb retains in-frame clones only, with some absent. This table has some 2,400,000 clones, 90% to 96% appearing once. A single count supports this clone. Its antigen is not identified. The ends lost 6 bases at V and 7 bases at J; junction bases unmatched: 5. The CDR3 runs 14 residues. CDR1 is MNHEY and CDR2 is SVGAGI in the germline V gene. Sample: naive CD4+ T cells sorted from blood. Subset meaning: CD45RA+ positively selected. This TCR came from a man aged 18-30 years in good health. The V call is TRBV6-5, the J call TRBJ2-2; the match to TRBD1 covers 10 bases. The CDR3 loop reads CASRPDRGGGELFF. CDR3 coding DNA: TGTGCCAGCAGACCGGACAGGGGGGGCGGGGAGCTGTTTTTT.